These 25 T cell receptor beta chains originate from one sample sequenced in a study of human versus mouse CDR3 diversity and MHC coevolution. Profiling relied on immunoSEQ multiplex PCR, and the TCRdb table lists in-frame clones only, not all of them. The sample has tens of thousands of clones, 90% to 95% seen once. Sequencing was performed on naive CD4+ T cells from blood. Subset meaning: CD45RO-negative CD62L-positive naive CD4 T cells. The receptors originated from a person between 60 and 69 years old in good health.

The chain joins TRBV6-5 to TRBJ2-7, with 7 bases aligning to TRBD2. J was trimmed by 5 bases and V by 2 bases; bases with no gene match: 9. CDR3 length: 15 amino acids. Germline V gene lookup returns CDR1 MNHEY and CDR2 SVGAGI. The CDR3 sequence: CASSYGAGESHEQYF. The CDR3 DNA reads TGTGCCAGCAGTTACGGGGCGGGAGAGTCCCACGAGCAGTACTTC.

The chain couples TRBV5-1 to TRBJ2-2, with 7 bases aligning to TRBD2. The CDR3 is made up of 16 amino acids. V shed 1 base and J 1 base; nucleotides not matched to a gene: 4. CDR1 and CDR2 from the germline V gene are SGHRS and YFSETQ. CDR3 bases: TGCGCCAGCAGCTTGAGGGTAGCGGGGAACACCGGGGAGCTGTTTTTT. Its translation is CASSLRVAGNTGELFF.

This clone was counted once. The V call is TRBV6-1, the J call TRBJ2-5, with 7 bases aligning to TRBD1. This CDR3 contains 15 residues. Germline V gene lookup returns CDR1 MNHNS and CDR2 SASEGT. The J segment lost 0 bases and the V segment lost 3 bases, leaving 4 bases of the junction unmatched. The CDR3 here is CASSDKGQYQETQYF. The CDR3 DNA sequence: TGTGCCAGCAGTGATAAGGGACAGTACCAAGAGACCCAGTACTTC.

The genes are TRBV19 and TRBJ2-7, with 11 bases that match TRBD2. This CDR3 is 15 amino acids long. Per the germline V gene, CDR1 is LNHDA and CDR2 is SQIVND (reference sequence). With 3 bases clipped from V and 1 base from J, the junction kept 2 bases outside the gene matches. The CDR3: CASSITSGRSYEQYF. CDR3 DNA sequence: TGTGCCAGTAGTATCACTAGCGGGAGATCCTACGAGCAGTACTTC.

This sequence joins TRBV19 and TRBJ2-1, with 10 bases fitting TRBD2. Losses at the gene ends were 5 bases for V and 2 bases for J; bases not matched to a gene: 6. The CDR3 totals 16 residues. CDR1 is LNHDA and CDR2 is SQIVND in the germline V gene (reference sequence). CDR3 amino acids: CASSDQREGAYNEQFF. DNA for the CDR3: TGTGCCAGTAGTGACCAGCGGGAGGGGGCCTACAATGAGCAGTTCTTC.

This clone was found once. J is TRBJ2-3 and V is TRBV7-2; D might be TRBD2 (6 bases). The CDR3 length is 15 residues. Per the germline V gene, CDR1 is SGHTA and CDR2 is FQGNSA. V shed 5 bases and J shed 3 bases, with 15 bases lying between them. CDR3 sequence (DNA): TGTGCCAGCAGCCCGGTCGGGGGAGGTACAGATACGCAGTATTTT. Translating it yields CASSPVGGGTDTQYF.

The chain is built from TRBV25-1 and TRBJ1-6; D remains unclear. The CDR3 extends over 14 amino acids. CDR1 is MGHDK, CDR2 SYGVNS, per germline. The V gene lost 7 bases and the J gene lost 3 bases, with 10 bases spanning the gap. CDR3 sequence reads: CASTQTGYNSPLHF. The DNA of the CDR3 is TGTGCCAGCACCCAGACGGGCTATAATTCACCCCTCCACTTT.

About this clone: Other DNA sequences from this sample encode an identical CDR3 as well. The chain recombines TRBV6-5 with TRBJ1-1; 7 positions agree with TRBD1. Germline-derived CDR1 and CDR2 are MNHEY and SVGAGI. There are 15 residues in the CDR3. The V and J ends lost 0 bases and 2 bases, in that order; junction bases with no gene match: 3. The CDR3 loop is CASSYSAGGNTEAFF. In DNA, the CDR3 is TGTGCCAGCAGTTACTCGGCAGGGGGTAACACTGAAGCTTTCTTT.

This chain uses TRBV19 with TRBJ1-4, with D maybe TRBD1 (6 bases). The CDR3 consists of 14 residues. V was pared by 7 bases and J by 1 base, with 10 bases between. The V gene's germline CDR1 is LNHDA and CDR2 SQIVND (reference sequence). As DNA, the CDR3 is TGTGCCAGTAACCCGGACAGAACTAATGAAAAACTGTTTTTT. Translated, it gives CASNPDRTNEKLFF.

The V gene is TRBV5-4, the J gene TRBJ2-5; D remains ambiguous. The CDR3 has 13 amino acids. The germline CDR1 and CDR2 sequences are SGHNT and YYREEE (reference sequence). With 4 bases removed from V and 0 bases from J, the gap between germline ends came to 7 bases. CDR3 region: CASSLRDQETQYF. CDR3 coding DNA: TGTGCCAGCAGCCTCCGGGACCAAGAGACCCAGTACTTC.

The rearrangement joins TRBV9 to TRBJ2-5; 8 bases align to TRBD2. J gave up 2 bases and V 4 bases, and 10 bases lay outside the gene matches. The CDR3 runs 16 residues. CDR1 is SGDLS, CDR2 YYNGEE, per germline. Here the CDR3 DNA reads TGTGCCAGCAGCCCACGGACTGGCGGGAGGCAAGAGACCCAGTACTTC. Translated: CASSPRTGGRQETQYF. The full variable domain, completed using reference TRBV9 and TRBJ2-5, is DSGVTQTPKHLITATGQRVTLRCSPRSGDLSVYWYQQSLDQGLQFLIQYYNGEERAKGNILERFSAQQFPDLHSELNLSSLELGDSALYFCASSPRTGGRQETQYFGPGTRLLVL.

The chain couples TRBV6-1 to TRBJ2-2; 7 positions agree with TRBD2. CDR1 MNHNS and CDR2 SASEGT come from the germline V gene. V gave up 8 bases and J gave up 2 bases; unmatched junction bases: 8. The CDR3 is 15 residues long. DNA of the CDR3: TGTGCCAGCGGGTGGGGAGGGGTAAACACCGGGGAGCTGTTTTTT. Encoded protein: CASGWGGVNTGELFF.

The chain recombines TRBV5-1 with TRBJ2-5; TRBD2 matches 9 bases. V shed 0 bases, J shed 0 bases, and the junction held 9 bases outside the gene matches. The CDR3 is 18 residues long. Germline V CDR1 and CDR2: SGHRS, YFSETQ. DNA for the CDR3: TGCGCCAGCAGCTTGGGGAGAGCGGGAGGAGCGTACCAAGAGACCCAGTACTTC. Residues: CASSLGRAGGAYQETQYF.

This clone occurred a few times. One junction end does not reproduce the germline sequence, and a read error may be involved. The J gene is TRBJ2-7, the V gene TRBV10-3; D might be TRBD1 (6 bases). Germline loops: CDR1 ENHRY, CDR2 SYGVKD. This CDR3 has 11 amino acids. The CDR3 region is CAISEQGHSLF. The DNA for the CDR3 is TGTGCCATCAGTGAGCAGGGACATTCTTTGTTC.

The chain employs TRBV27 and TRBJ2-1; TRBD2 aligns across 10 bases. V lost 8 bases and J lost 7; bases outside the gene matches: 14. Germline V gene lookup returns CDR1 MNHEY and CDR2 SMNVEV (reference sequence). The CDR3 loop spans 16 amino acids. The CDR3 sequence is CASRQREGMISNEQFF. CDR3 coding DNA: TGTGCCAGCCGACAGCGGGAGGGAATGATATCGAATGAGCAGTTCTTC.

This clone occurred once. This chain connects TRBV2 to TRBJ2-5, with a tentative D call TRBD2 (6 bases). The J call is doubtful: the DNA matches TRBJ2-7 better. CDR1 SNHLY and CDR2 FYNNEI come from the germline V gene. CDR3 length: 14 residues. In DNA form, the CDR3 reads TGTGCCAGCAGTGCGGCGGGAACCTCCTACGAGCAGTACTTC. It encodes CASSAAGTSYEQYF.

The rearrangement uses TRBV6-5 and TRBJ2-3, with D possibly matching TRBD2 (6 bases). CDR1 is MNHEY, CDR2 SVGAGI, per germline. Trimming left V 8 bases short and J 0 bases short, with 12 bases between. The CDR3 extends over 14 amino acids. The CDR3 spells CASHGSGSTDTQYF. Written as DNA, the CDR3 is TGTGCCAGCCATGGGAGCGGGAGCACAGATACGCAGTATTTT.

The chain carries TRBV7-8 and TRBJ1-2, with D maybe TRBD1 (5 bases). Between the trimmed V and J ends, which lost 1 base and 2 bases, there was a span of 14 bases. The CDR3 sequence is 16 residues long. Germline V gene lookup returns CDR1 SGHVS and CDR2 FQNEAQ. The DNA for the CDR3 is TGTGCCAGCAGCTTAGAAGGACGGGGGAGGAACTATGGCTACACCTTC. Its translation is CASSLEGRGRNYGYTF.

This chain connects TRBV5-1 to TRBJ2-1, with D perhaps TRBD2 (5 bases). Germline V CDR1 and CDR2: SGHRS, YFSETQ. Trimming left V 0 bases short and J 14 bases short, with 21 bases between. The CDR3 extends over 15 amino acids. In DNA, the CDR3 is TGCGCCAGCAGCTTGGCAGTTAGGGAGCCGCGACGGGAGTTCTTC. Its protein product is CASSLAVREPRREFF.

The chain uses TRBV25-1 and TRBJ2-7, with D unclear. Germline V gives CDR1 MGHDK, CDR2 SYGVNS. Trimming shortened V by 1 base and J by 7 bases, and 5 bases separated the two germline ends. The CDR3 consists of 11 residues. The CDR3 DNA reads as TGTGCCAGCAGTGAATTCGGGGAGCAGTACTTC. The encoded protein is CASSEFGEQYF.

This clone was observed once. The chain joins TRBV9 to TRBJ2-2; weak D call: TRBD2 (6 bases). The germline CDR1 and CDR2 sequences are SGDLS and YYNGEE. V gave up 3 bases and J gave up 6 bases, with 18 bases separating them. This CDR3 has 16 amino acids. CDR3 nucleotide sequence: TGTGCCAGCAGCGACCCCCGGGACTCGACCCCCGGGGAGCTGTTTTTT. As protein: CASSDPRDSTPGELFF.

This clone came up a few times. The chain employs TRBV18 and TRBJ2-7; 8 bases are shared with TRBD1. Per germline, CDR1 KGHSH and CDR2 LQKENI. The CDR3 runs to 14 residues. V was pared by 3 bases and J by 5 bases, with 6 bases of the junction left unmatched. The CDR3 region is CASSPRQGSHEQYF. CDR3 nucleotide sequence: TGTGCCAGCTCACCCCGACAGGGGAGTCACGAGCAGTACTTC.

The chain joins TRBV9 to TRBJ2-2; 7 bases match TRBD2. CDR1 is SGDLS, CDR2 YYNGEE, per germline. V shed 0 bases, J shed 4 bases, and the junction held 9 bases outside the gene matches. The CDR3 runs to 17 residues. CDR3 residues: CASSVDNGRLGTGELFF. The CDR3 DNA reads TGTGCCAGCAGCGTAGACAACGGGAGGTTGGGCACCGGGGAGCTGTTTTTT.

CDR3 DNA: TGCGCCAGCGGTCTAGCGGGAGTGGGCACAGATACGCAGTATTTT. It codes for CASGLAGVGTDTQYF. The rearrangement links TRBV5-1 to TRBJ2-3, with 10 bases fitting TRBD2. V lost 7 bases, J lost 1 base, and 6 bases stayed unmatched. The CDR3 spans 15 residues. Germline V lookup: CDR1 SGHRS, CDR2 YFSETQ.

The J gene is TRBJ2-1, the V gene TRBV5-1, with a weak D call TRBD1 (6 bases). The V and J ends lost 3 bases and 1 base respectively, with 11 bases between them. CDR1 SGHRS and CDR2 YFSETQ come from the germline V gene. CDR3 length: 15 residues. CDR3 residues: CASSSARGSYNEQFF. The CDR3 nucleotides read TGCGCCAGCAGCTCAGCCAGGGGTTCCTACAATGAGCAGTTCTTC.